The 32 T cell receptor beta chains given below trace back to one sample, sequenced in a study of blood T cell repertoires in COVID-19. This table comes from immunoSEQ multiplex PCR, and its TCRdb copy is limited to in-frame clones, with some not included. This repertoire shows about 290,000 clones, around nine tenths found once; its top ten account for 11%. The sample comprised peripheral blood. Receptors were obtained from a woman aged 25 to 39 with COVID-19, enrolled during active disease.

This clone occurred a few times. Other DNA variants within this sample encode the same CDR3. The chain uses TRBV5-1 and TRBJ1-2; D may be TRBD1 (5 bases). Trimming left V 4 bases short and J 4 bases short, with 14 bases between. CDR3 length: 14 amino acids. Germline V gene sequence: CDR1 SGHRS, CDR2 YFSETQ. CDR3 residues: CASSVPGTGYGYTF. DNA of the CDR3: TGCGCCAGCAGCGTGCCAGGGACTGGCTATGGCTACACCTTC.

The chain uses TRBV27 and TRBJ2-1; a weak D match, TRBD1 (6 bases). The CDR3 is 15 amino acids. V lost 2 bases and J lost 6, with 14 bases in between. Germline CDR1 reads MNHEY; CDR2 reads SMNVEV (reference sequence). The CDR3 DNA sequence: TGTGCCAGCAGTTTAGGATTTACAGGGAGCAATGAGCAGTTCTTC. It translates to CASSLGFTGSNEQFF.

The CDR3 nucleotides read TGTGCCAGCAGTTTAGTCGGGGGAGACAATGAGCAGTTCTTC. It codes for CASSLVGGDNEQFF. This rearrangement joins TRBV28 to TRBJ2-1; weak D call: TRBD2 (6 bases). Per the germline V gene, CDR1 is MDHEN and CDR2 is SYDVKM. The CDR3 sequence is 14 residues long. Trimming shortened V by 2 bases and J by 5 bases, and 10 bases separated the two germline ends.

The V and J genes are TRBV27 and TRBJ2-7; perhaps TRBD1 as D (5 bases). The CDR3 spans 14 residues. Germline loops: CDR1 MNHEY, CDR2 SMNVEV (reference sequence). V was shortened by 5 bases and J by 2 bases, with 13 bases between the two germline ends. The CDR3 protein is CASSLTRTTYEQYF. CDR3 sequence (DNA): TGTGCCAGCAGTCTAACCCGGACAACCTACGAGCAGTACTTC.

The V call is TRBV5-1, the J call TRBJ2-6; D possibly corresponds to TRBD1 (6 bases). This CDR3 contains 17 residues. Germline CDR1 SGHRS, CDR2 YFSETQ. V lost 4 bases and J 4 bases, leaving 18 bases between the germline ends. CDR3 in amino acids: CASSPQASGVGANVLTF. DNA for the CDR3: TGCGCCAGCAGCCCCCAGGCTTCAGGGGTCGGGGCCAACGTCCTGACTTTC.

The chain recombines TRBV5-4 with TRBJ2-2; D possibly corresponds to TRBD1 (5 bases). With 4 bases removed from V and 0 bases from J, the gap between germline ends came to 13 bases. Germline V gene sequence: CDR1 SGHNT, CDR2 YYREEE (reference sequence). The CDR3 spans 16 residues. The CDR3 region has the DNA TGTGCCAGCAGCGGGGCTAGTTCGGCGAACACCGGGGAGCTGTTTTTT. Protein product: CASSGASSANTGELFF.

V is TRBV29-1 and J is TRBJ1-1, with D possibly being TRBD1 (6 bases). The CDR3 is made up of 15 amino acids. The germline gives CDR1 SQVTM, CDR2 ANQGSEA. V lost 4 bases and J 4 bases, leaving 19 bases between the germline ends. This CDR3 reads CSVGGGPVRPTEAFF. The CDR3 nucleotides are TGCAGCGTTGGCGGGGGGCCGGTTAGGCCCACTGAAGCTTTCTTT. Full variable domain (missing parts from reference TRBV29-1 and TRBJ1-1): SAVISQKPSRDICQRGTSLTIQCQVDSQVTMMFWYRQQPGQSLTLIATANQGSEATYESGFVIDKFPISRPNLTFSTLTVSNMSPEDSSIYLCSVGGGPVRPTEAFFGQGTRLTVV.

The chain employs TRBV5-5 and TRBJ1-6; D may be TRBD1 (6 bases). With 0 bases removed from V and 8 bases from J, the gap between germline ends came to 18 bases. Germline V lookup: CDR1 SGHKS, CDR2 YYEKEE (reference sequence). The CDR3 consists of 17 residues. The CDR3 region is CASSLESGTLFYSPLHF. The DNA of the CDR3 is TGTGCCAGCAGCTTGGAGAGCGGGACATTATTCTATTCACCCCTCCACTTT.

The chain is built from TRBV15 and TRBJ1-5; tentatively, D is TRBD1 (6 bases). CDR1 LNHNV and CDR2 YYDKDF come from the germline V gene (reference sequence). Trimming removed 0 bases from V and 3 bases from J, with 9 bases in between. CDR3 size: 15 residues. The CDR3 coding sequence is TGTGCCACCAGCAGAGACAGGACAGACAATCAGCCCCAGCATTTT. This translates into CATSRDRTDNQPQHF.

The chain recombines TRBV29-1 with TRBJ1-2; 9 bases map to TRBD1. The CDR3 sequence is 14 residues long. V shed 6 bases, J shed 4 bases, and the junction held 9 bases outside the gene matches. Germline values: CDR1 SQVTM, CDR2 ANQGSEA. CDR3 protein: CSVTGTGNFYGYTF. CDR3 nucleotides: TGCAGCGTAACCGGGACAGGGAATTTCTATGGCTACACCTTC.

This rearrangement joins TRBV7-2 to TRBJ1-2; tentatively, D is TRBD1 (6 bases). V shed 5 bases and J shed 4 bases, with 17 bases lying between them. The CDR3 contains 15 residues. CDR1 is SGHTA and CDR2 is FQGNSA in the germline V gene. This CDR3 is CASSPGVAASYGYTF. The CDR3 nucleotides read TGTGCCAGCAGCCCAGGGGTAGCAGCAAGCTATGGCTACACCTTC.

This chain links TRBV28 with TRBJ1-2; 8 bases match TRBD1. The V and J ends lost 2 bases and 8 bases, in that order; junction bases with no gene match: 13. Germline-derived CDR1 and CDR2 are MDHEN and SYDVKM. The CDR3 is made up of 16 amino acids. CDR3 nucleotides: TGTGCCAGCAGTTTACTGGGGGGACAGGCGGCACGGGGCTACACCTTC. Residues: CASSLLGGQAARGYTF.

The rearrangement uses TRBV5-1 and TRBJ2-5; 8 bases match TRBD2. With 0 bases clipped from V and 4 bases from J, the junction kept 5 bases outside the gene matches. Germline V CDR1 and CDR2: SGHRS, YFSETQ. This CDR3 is 15 amino acids long. The CDR3 reads CASSLASAGGETQYF. CDR3 nucleotide sequence: TGCGCCAGCAGCTTGGCCAGTGCGGGGGGAGAGACCCAGTACTTC. Full variable domain (rest looked up from reference TRBV5-1 and TRBJ2-5): KAGVTQTPRYLIKTRGQQVTLSCSPISGHRSVSWYQQTPGQGLQFLFEYFSETQRNKGNFPGRFSGRQFSNSRSEMNVSTLELGDSALYLCASSLASAGGETQYFGPGTRLLVL.

The chain combines TRBV2 with TRBJ1-6; D unresolved. The CDR3 length is 9 residues. Germline CDR1 and CDR2: SNHLY and FYNNEI. Between the trimmed V and J ends, which lost 10 bases and 13 bases, there was a span of 8 bases. The CDR3 DNA follows: TGTGCCACCCTCCCGCCCCTCCACTTT. It is translated as CATLPPLHF.

This chain connects TRBV5-1 to TRBJ2-6; maybe TRBD2 (6 bases). The CDR3 runs 15 residues. Germline CDR1 reads SGHRS; CDR2 reads YFSETQ. Trimming stripped 5 bases from V and 0 bases from J, with 9 bases between. This chain's CDR3 is CASREGFSGANVLTF. The CDR3 DNA reads as TGCGCCAGCAGGGAGGGATTCTCTGGGGCCAACGTCCTGACTTTC.

This rearrangement joins TRBV15 to TRBJ1-5; D may be TRBD1 (5 bases). The CDR3 runs to 17 residues. V was trimmed by 1 base and J by 0 bases, leaving 13 bases between them. Germline-derived CDR1 and CDR2 are LNHNV and YYDKDF (reference sequence). The CDR3 spells CATSRAGWGYSNQPQHF. In DNA, the CDR3 is TGTGCCACCAGCAGAGCTGGTTGGGGCTATAGCAATCAGCCCCAGCATTTT. The variable domain in full, with the rest retrieved from reference TRBV15 and TRBJ1-5, is DAMVIQNPRYQVTQFGKPVTLSCSQTLNHNVMYWYQQKSSQAPKLLFHYYDKDFNNEADTPDNFQSRRPNTSFCFLDIRSPGLGDTAMYLCATSRAGWGYSNQPQHFGDGTRLSIL.

About this clone itself: Other nucleotide sequences in the sample specify the same CDR3. The chain is built from TRBV2 and TRBJ1-3; D uncertain. The germline V gene encodes CDR1 SNHLY and CDR2 FYNNEI. This CDR3 contains 12 residues. V was cut by 7 bases and J by 2 bases, with 6 bases left in between. DNA for the CDR3: TGTGCCAGCATTCCTACTGGAAACACCATATATTTT. Amino acids: CASIPTGNTIYF.

The J gene is TRBJ2-1, the V gene TRBV6-1, with 7 positions matching TRBD1. Germline CDR1 reads MNHNS; CDR2 reads SASEGT. This CDR3 is built from 15 residues. Trimming took 2 bases from V and 7 from J; bases not matched to a gene: 8. The DNA of the CDR3 is TGTGCCAGCAGTGAAAAGAACAGGGGCAGAAATGAGCAGTTCTTC. Amino acids: CASSEKNRGRNEQFF.

This clone was found a few times. J is TRBJ1-2 and V is TRBV27, with D perhaps matching TRBD1 (6 bases). V shed 4 bases and J shed 1 base, with 22 bases lying between them. Per germline, CDR1 MNHEY and CDR2 SMNVEV (reference sequence). The length of the CDR3 is 18 residues. Written as DNA, the CDR3 is TGTGCCAGCAGTTCAGACAGCCCCTCTCCCAGGGGTAACTATGGCTACACCTTC. Its translation: CASSSDSPSPRGNYGYTF.

The chain links TRBV29-1 to TRBJ1-1; D possibly corresponds to TRBD1 (5 bases). This CDR3 comprises 13 residues. V was shortened by 2 bases and J by 1 base, with 8 bases between the two germline ends. CDR1 is SQVTM, CDR2 ANQGSEA, per germline. CDR3 DNA sequence: TGCAGCGTTGAACAGCAGGGGAACACTGAAGCTTTCTTT. It translates to CSVEQQGNTEAFF. Variable domain in full (rest from reference TRBV29-1 and TRBJ1-1): SAVISQKPSRDICQRGTSLTIQCQVDSQVTMMFWYRQQPGQSLTLIATANQGSEATYESGFVIDKFPISRPNLTFSTLTVSNMSPEDSSIYLCSVEQQGNTEAFFGQGTRLTVV.

The CDR3 DNA sequence: TGTGCCAGCAGCTCTTTCGGACAGGGGTTTGACGGGGAGCTGTTTTTT. This codes for CASSSFGQGFDGELFF. This chain links TRBV27 with TRBJ2-2; TRBD1 matches at 9 bases. V lost 6 bases and J lost 7; bases outside the gene matches: 12. The CDR3 spans 16 residues. Germline CDR1 MNHEY, CDR2 SMNVEV (reference sequence).

This chain's CDR3 is CASSFGSSGGADEQFF. The CDR3 DNA is TGTGCCAGCAGTTTTGGATCTAGCGGGGGGGCCGATGAGCAGTTCTTC. The chain combines TRBV27 with TRBJ2-1, with 12 bases fitting TRBD2. The V gene's germline CDR1 is MNHEY and CDR2 SMNVEV (reference sequence). CDR3 length: 16 amino acids. With V trimmed by 3 bases and J by 8 bases, 8 bases remained unmatched.

This clone is a singleton in its sample. The CDR3 DNA is TGTGCCAGTAGTATAAGTGGCGGGGGGGCCCAAGAGACCCAGTACTTC. Residues: CASSISGGGAQETQYF. The chain couples TRBV19 to TRBJ2-5, with 9 bases aligning to TRBD2. Unmatched junction bases numbered 5, after V lost 2 bases and J lost 1 base. CDR1 and CDR2 from the germline V gene are LNHDA and SQIVND (reference sequence). The CDR3 sequence is 16 residues long. Together with reference TRBV19 and TRBJ2-5, the CDR3 gives the full variable domain: DGGITQSPKYLFRKEGQNVTLSCEQNLNHDAMYWYRQDPGQGLRLIYYSQIVNDFQKGDIAEGYSVSREKKESFPLTVTSAQKNPTAFYLCASSISGGGAQETQYFGPGTRLLVL.

The V call is TRBV25-1, the J call TRBJ1-4; D is uncertain. In germline, CDR1 is MGHDK, CDR2 SYGVNS. The germline V and J ends were trimmed by 4 bases and 8 bases, with 5 bases remaining between them. This CDR3 has 11 residues. The CDR3 is CASSGQEKLFF. The CDR3 bases are TGTGCCAGCAGTGGCCAGGAAAAACTGTTTTTT.

J is TRBJ2-1 and V is TRBV7-2; 10 positions match TRBD1. The CDR3 sequence is 15 residues long. Germline V gives CDR1 SGHTA, CDR2 FQGNSA. V gave up 4 bases and J gave up 7 bases; unmatched junction bases: 7. In nucleotides, the CDR3 is TGTGCCAGCAGCTGGGGGACAGGGGTGCTAAATGAGCAGTTCTTC. This codes for CASSWGTGVLNEQFF.

The chain has TRBV5-6 and TRBJ1-3; perhaps TRBD1 as D (5 bases). V was cut by 3 bases and J by 0 bases, with 19 bases left in between. The CDR3 loop spans 18 amino acids. Looked up from germline, CDR1 is SGHDT and CDR2 is YYEEEE. The CDR3 bases are TGTGCCAGCAGCTCCCCGGGACTCCAAATTAGCTCTGGAAACACCATATATTTT. Its protein product is CASSSPGLQISSGNTIYF.

In nucleotides, the CDR3 is TGTGCCAGCGCCAGGGGGGAAGGGACTGAAGCTTTCTTT. It translates to CASARGEGTEAFF. V is TRBV12-3 or TRBV12-4 and J is TRBJ1-1; TRBD1 aligns across 7 bases. CDR3 length: 13 residues. J was trimmed by 5 bases and V by 8 bases; bases with no gene match: 8.

In DNA form, the CDR3 reads TGCGCCAGCAGCTTCCCAGGCTCCTATGGCTACACCTTC. This encodes CASSFPGSYGYTF. The J gene is TRBJ1-2, the V gene TRBV5-1; unclear D gene. The V gene lost 2 bases and the J gene lost 4 bases, with 9 bases spanning the gap. The germline gives CDR1 SGHRS, CDR2 YFSETQ. The CDR3 totals 13 residues.

The rearrangement joins TRBV6-6 to TRBJ1-6, with 9 positions matching TRBD1. Germline trimming cut 5 bases from V and 5 bases from J; bases unmatched to any gene: 10. There are 17 residues in the CDR3. Germline CDR1 MNHNY, CDR2 SVGAGI (reference sequence). CDR3 nucleotide sequence: TGTGCCAGCAGTCCAATCGGCAACAGGGGGCATAATTCACCCCTCCACTTT. It codes for CASSPIGNRGHNSPLHF.

The V and J genes are TRBV24-1 and TRBJ2-7; tentatively, D is TRBD2 (7 bases). The germline V gene has CDR1 KGHDR and CDR2 SFDVKD. The length of the CDR3 is 12 residues. V was clipped by 10 bases and J by 0 bases, with 9 bases between them. CDR3 sequence reads: CATGGGSYEQYF. The DNA of the CDR3 is TGTGCCACGGGAGGGGGCTCCTACGAGCAGTACTTC.

CDR3 nucleotide sequence: TGTGCCAGCACCCCCTTCGAGGGTACCGGGTTGACAGATACGCAGTATTTT. Amino acid sequence: CASTPFEGTGLTDTQYF. The rearrangement uses TRBV7-8 and TRBJ2-3, with a weak D call TRBD2 (5 bases). CDR3 size: 17 residues. In germline, CDR1 is SGHVS, CDR2 FQNEAQ. Trimming removed 7 bases at V and 3 bases at J, with 23 bases between.

The rearrangement joins TRBV7-2 to TRBJ1-1; D is perhaps TRBD1 (6 bases). The CDR3 extends over 14 amino acids. Germline values: CDR1 SGHTA, CDR2 FQGNSA. V dropped 5 bases and J dropped 6 bases, with 16 bases sitting between them. CDR3 sequence reads: CASSPTDSYPEAFF. The DNA for the CDR3 is TGTGCCAGCAGCCCGACGGACAGCTACCCTGAAGCTTTCTTT.